This TCR beta chain emerged from a study of Graves' ophthalmopathy and Graves' hyperthyroidism. Study overall: Peripheral blood sampling occurred at initial diagnosis, before any treatment.

Scientists amplified the TCR beta CDR3 regions from RNA transcripts. Second-round multiplex PCR came after first-round RT-PCR with HTBI primers. TCRdb redid the calling of the multiplex PCR reads with MiXCR, one entry per CDR3 protein. This sample has almost 750,000 distinct CDR3 sequences, with roughly 40% found just once. The sequence derives from an adult man with Graves' ophthalmopathy. The sample consisted of peripheral blood.

Here the CDR3 reads CASTMRGGKEKLFF. The CDR3 coding sequence is TGTGCCAGCACCATGCGTGGGGGCAAGGAAAAACTGTTTTTT. The chain carries TRBV9 and TRBJ1-4; perhaps TRBD1 as D (6 bases). V was shortened by 6 bases and J by 8 bases, with 17 bases between the two germline ends. The CDR3 runs to 14 residues. Germline values: CDR1 SGDLS, CDR2 YYNGEE.